This paragraph reports one T cell receptor beta chain. Its antigen is unknown. Surgery without prior neoadjuvant therapy was the treatment of the selected pancreatic ductal adenocarcinoma patients. This sample stems from a study of T cells in pancreatic ductal adenocarcinoma. The ends were cut back, 0 bases at V and 2 bases at J, with 9 bases in the middle. The CDR3 has 15 residues. Germline V gene sequence: CDR1 SGDLS, CDR2 YYNGEE. Assay: immunoSEQ multiplex PCR; the TCRdb copy retains only in-frame clones and omits some. The sample holds over 85,000 clones, nearly 95% seen once. Study results and limitations: No significant tumor-blood clonality difference; means were about 0.1 and 0.07.

The receptor comes from a human donor with pancreatic ductal adenocarcinoma. The sample consisted of PBMCs. The rearrangement links TRBV9 to TRBJ2-1; weak D call: TRBD2 (6 bases). Here the CDR3 DNA reads TGTGCCAGCAGCGTAGCGGGAGAGGCCTACAATGAGCAGTTCTTC. Residues: CASSVAGEAYNEQFF. Full variable domain (missing parts from reference TRBV9 and TRBJ2-1): DSGVTQTPKHLITATGQRVTLRCSPRSGDLSVYWYQQSLDQGLQFLIQYYNGEERAKGNILERFSAQQFPDLHSELNLSSLELGDSALYFCASSVAGEAYNEQFFGPGTRLTVL.